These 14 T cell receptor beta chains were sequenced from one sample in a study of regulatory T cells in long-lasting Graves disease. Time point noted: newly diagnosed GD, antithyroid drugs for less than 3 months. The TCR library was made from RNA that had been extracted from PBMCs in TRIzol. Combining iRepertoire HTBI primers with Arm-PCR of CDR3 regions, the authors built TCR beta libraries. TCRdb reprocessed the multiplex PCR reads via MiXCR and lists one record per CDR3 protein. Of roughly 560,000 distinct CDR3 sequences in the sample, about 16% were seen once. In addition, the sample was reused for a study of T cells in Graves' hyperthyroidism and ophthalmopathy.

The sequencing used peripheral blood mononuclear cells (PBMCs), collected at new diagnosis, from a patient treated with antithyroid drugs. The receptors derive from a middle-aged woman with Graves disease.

The CDR3 loop reads CASSPQGDYEQYV. The CDR3, as DNA: TGTGCCAGCAGCCCACAGGGGGACTACGAGCAGTACGTC. This chain connects TRBV7-2 to TRBJ2-7; 8 bases are a match to TRBD1. Germline values: CDR1 SGHTA, CDR2 FQGNSA. CDR3 length equals 13 residues. J was trimmed by 3 bases and V by 5 bases; bases with no gene match: 3.

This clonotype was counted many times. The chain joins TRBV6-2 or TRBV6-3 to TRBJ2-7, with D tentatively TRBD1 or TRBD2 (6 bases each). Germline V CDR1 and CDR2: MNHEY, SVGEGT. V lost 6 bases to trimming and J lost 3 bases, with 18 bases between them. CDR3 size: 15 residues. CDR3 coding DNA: TGTGCCAGCAGGGGTTGGAGGGGGACGAACTACGAGCAGTACTTC. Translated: CASRGWRGTNYEQYF.

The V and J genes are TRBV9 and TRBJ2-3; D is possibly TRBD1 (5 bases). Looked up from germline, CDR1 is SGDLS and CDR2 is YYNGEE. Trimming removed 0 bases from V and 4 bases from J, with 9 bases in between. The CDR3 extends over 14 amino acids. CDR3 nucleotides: TGTGCCAGCAGCGTAGGGTGGGGCCCAGATACGCAGTATTTT. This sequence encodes CASSVGWGPDTQYF.

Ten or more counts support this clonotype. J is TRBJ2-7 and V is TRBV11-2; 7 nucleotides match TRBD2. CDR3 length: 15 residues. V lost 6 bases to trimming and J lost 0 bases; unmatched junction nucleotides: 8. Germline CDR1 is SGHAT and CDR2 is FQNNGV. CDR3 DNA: TGTGCCAGCAGTTCGGGGGGAGGGGACTCCTACGAGCAGTACTTC. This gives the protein CASSSGGGDSYEQYF.

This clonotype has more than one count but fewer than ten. CDR3 DNA sequence: TGTGCCAGCAGTTATGGGGGCGAGGGCTACACCTTC. Encoded protein: CASSYGGEGYTF. The chain couples TRBV6-5 to TRBJ1-2; D may be TRBD1 (6 bases). V gave up 3 bases and J gave up 8 bases, with 10 bases separating them. Germline V CDR1 and CDR2: MNHEY, SVGAGI. CDR3 length equals 12 residues.

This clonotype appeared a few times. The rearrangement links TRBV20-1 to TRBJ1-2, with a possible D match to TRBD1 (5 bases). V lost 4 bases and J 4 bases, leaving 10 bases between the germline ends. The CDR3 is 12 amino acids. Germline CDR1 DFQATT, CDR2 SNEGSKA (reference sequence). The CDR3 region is CSATGTPYGYTF. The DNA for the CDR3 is TGCAGTGCTACTGGGACCCCCTATGGCTACACCTTC.

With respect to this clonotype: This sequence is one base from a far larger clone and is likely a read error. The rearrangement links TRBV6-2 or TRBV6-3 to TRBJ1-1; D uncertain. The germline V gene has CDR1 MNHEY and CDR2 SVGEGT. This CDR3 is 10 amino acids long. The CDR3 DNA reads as TGTGCCAGCAGTGAGGTAGGAGCTCTCTTT. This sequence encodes CASSEVGALF.

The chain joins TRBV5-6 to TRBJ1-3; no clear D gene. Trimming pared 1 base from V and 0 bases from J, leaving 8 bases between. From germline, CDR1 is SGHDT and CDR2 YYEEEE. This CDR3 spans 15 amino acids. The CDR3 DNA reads TGTGCCAGCAGCTTGCGACTGAGCTCTGGAAACACCATATATTTT. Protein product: CASSLRLSSGNTIYF.

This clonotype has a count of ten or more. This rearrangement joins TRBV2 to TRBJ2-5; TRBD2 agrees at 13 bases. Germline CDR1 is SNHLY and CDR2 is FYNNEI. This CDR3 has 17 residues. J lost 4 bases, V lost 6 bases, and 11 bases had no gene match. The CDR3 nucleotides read TGTGCCAGCAGCCTAGGACTAGCGGGGGTCACGGGAGAGACCCAGTACTTC. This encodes CASSLGLAGVTGETQYF.

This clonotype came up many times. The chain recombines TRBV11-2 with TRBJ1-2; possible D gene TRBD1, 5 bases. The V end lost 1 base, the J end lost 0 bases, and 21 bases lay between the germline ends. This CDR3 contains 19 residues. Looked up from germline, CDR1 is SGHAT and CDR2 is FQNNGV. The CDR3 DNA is TGTGCCAGCAGCTTAGTCGGGCACCGGGACTCCAGAACTAACTATGGCTACACCTTC. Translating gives CASSLVGHRDSRTNYGYTF.

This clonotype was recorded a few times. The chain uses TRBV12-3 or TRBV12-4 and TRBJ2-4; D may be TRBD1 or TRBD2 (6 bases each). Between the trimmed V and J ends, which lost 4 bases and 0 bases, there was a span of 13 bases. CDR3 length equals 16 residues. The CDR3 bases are TGTGCCAGCAGTTCCCGTGGGGGGCTAGCCAAAAACATTCAGTACTTC. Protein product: CASSSRGGLAKNIQYF.

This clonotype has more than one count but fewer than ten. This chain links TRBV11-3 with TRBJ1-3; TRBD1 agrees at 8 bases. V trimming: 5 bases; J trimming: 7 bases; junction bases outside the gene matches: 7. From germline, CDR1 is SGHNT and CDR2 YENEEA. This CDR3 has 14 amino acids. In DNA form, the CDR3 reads TGTGCCAGCAGCCAAGGACAGGGTCCGAACACCATATATTTT. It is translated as CASSQGQGPNTIYF.

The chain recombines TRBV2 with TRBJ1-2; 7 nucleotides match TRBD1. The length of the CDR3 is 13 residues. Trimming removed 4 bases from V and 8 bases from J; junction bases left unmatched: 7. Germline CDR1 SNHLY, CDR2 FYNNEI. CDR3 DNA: TGTGCCAGCAGTGGACAGGGAGAAAGAGGCTACACCTTC. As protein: CASSGQGERGYTF.

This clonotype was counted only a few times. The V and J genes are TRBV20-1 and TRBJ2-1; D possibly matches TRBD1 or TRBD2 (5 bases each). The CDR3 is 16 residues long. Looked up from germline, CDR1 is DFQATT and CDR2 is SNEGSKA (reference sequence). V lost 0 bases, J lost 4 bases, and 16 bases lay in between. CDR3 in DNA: TGCAGTGCTAGAGATATCGAGGGGAAAGATTACAATGAGCAGTTCTTC. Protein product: CSARDIEGKDYNEQFF.